A selection of T cell receptor beta chains follows, all from one sample in a study of technical replicates of blood from a handful of donors. The method was immunoSEQ multiplex PCR; TCRdb's version includes in-frame clones alone and lacks a portion of them. This sample yields 95,000 to 100,000 clones, of which approximately 94% are seen a single time; approximately 0.2% belongs to the top ten. Specimen: T cells isolated from PBMCs. These receptors were obtained from a human donor in good health. Both conserved end residues are part of each CDR3. The D gene is left open where the match is weak. Some rows have no size entry. The others give once, few or many, or a class for an expanded clone.

>TRBJ1-1|.|TRBV28|.
CASSRQMNTEAFF
TGTGCCAGCAGCAGACAGATGAACACTGAAGCTTTCTTT
>TRBJ2-2|TRBD1|TRBV5-6|.
CASSLVGGAHTGELFF
TGTGCCAGCAGCTTGGTAGGGGGCGCACACACCGGGGAGCTGTTTTTT
>TRBJ1-2|.|TRBV28|.
CASRTTGYGYTF
TGTGCCAGCAGAACGACAGGCTATGGCTACACCTTC
>TRBJ2-7|TRBD2|TRBV7-9|.
CASSLAWVTSGGYEQYF
TGTGCCAGCAGCTTAGCGTGGGTGACTAGCGGGGGGTACGAGCAGTACTTC
>TRBJ1-2|.|TRBV10-3|.
CAISGGWSQDGYTF
TGTGCCATCAGTGGAGGGTGGAGTCAGGATGGCTACACCTTC
>TRBJ1-2|TRBD1|TRBV7-9|.
CASSLGQRQGVRDGYTF
TGTGCCAGCAGCTTAGGACAAAGACAGGGGGTACGAGATGGCTACACCTTC
>TRBJ1-4|TRBD1|TRBV5-6|.
CASSLALAEGTGNEKLFF
TGTGCCAGCAGCTTGGCCTTAGCCGAGGGGACAGGGAATGAAAAACTGTTTTTT
>TRBJ1-3|.|TRBV29-1|.
CSVEGEGDSEGNTIYF
TGCAGCGTTGAAGGGGAAGGGGATTCGGAGGGAAACACCATATATTTT
>TRBJ1-6|.|TRBV21-1|.
CASSKIGGRSYNSPLHF
TGTGCCAGCAGCAAAATAGGGGGACGGAGCTATAATTCACCCCTCCACTTT
>TRBJ1-2|.|TRBV6-1|.
CASRVTNYGYTF
TGTGCCAGCAGGGTCACAAACTATGGCTACACCTTC
>TRBJ2-3|TRBD2|TRBV7-9|.
CASSLSRTSTFTDTQYF
TGTGCCAGCAGCTTATCGAGGACTAGCACCTTCACAGATACGCAGTATTTT
>TRBJ1-4|.|TRBV7-9|.
CASSLKSRSEKLFF
TGTGCCAGCAGCTTGAAAAGTAGATCTGAAAAACTGTTTTTT
>TRBJ2-2|TRBD2|TRBV27|.
CASSLFPGLAGDTGELFF
TGTGCCAGCAGTTTATTCCCCGGACTAGCGGGGGACACCGGGGAGCTGTTTTTT
>TRBJ2-2|.|TRBV6-5|.
CASSYGVGETGELFF
TGTGCCAGCAGTTACGGTGTAGGGGAAACCGGGGAGCTGTTTTTT
>TRBJ1-1|.|TRBV27|.
CASSPTAGGPTEAFF
TGTGCCAGCAGTCCAACCGCGGGGGGGCCCACTGAAGCTTTCTTT
>TRBJ2-7|.|TRBV5-4|once
CASSLYGFSYEQYF
TGTGCCAGCAGCTTGTATGGCTTCTCCTACGAGCAGTACTTC
>TRBJ2-7|TRBD1|TRBV7-9|.
CASSLIRGQSESYEQYF
TGTGCCAGCAGCTTAATCAGGGGGCAATCGGAATCCTACGAGCAGTACTTC
>TRBJ2-7|.|TRBV5-1|.
CASSPPDSLYEQYF
TGCGCCAGCAGCCCGCCGGACAGCCTCTACGAGCAGTACTTC
>TRBJ2-1|TRBD1|TRBV15|.
CATSSGTGVYNEQFF
TGTGCCACCAGCAGCGGGACAGGGGTATACAATGAGCAGTTCTTC
>TRBJ2-5|TRBD2|TRBV9|.
CASSVGVGGGAGETQYF
TGTGCCAGCAGCGTAGGAGTGGGCGGGGGGGCCGGTGAGACCCAGTACTTC
>TRBJ2-7|.|TRBV13|.
CASSLNRGLYEQYF
TGTGCCAGCAGCCTCAATAGGGGCCTATACGAGCAGTACTTC
>TRBJ1-5|.|TRBV6-1|.
CASIRSGGGGQPQHF
TGTGCCAGCATTCGATCCGGGGGGGGCGGTCAGCCCCAGCATTTT
>TRBJ1-4|.|TRBV2|.
CASSGGGVKTGKLFF
TGTGCCAGCAGTGGGGGCGGGGTCAAGACTGGAAAACTGTTTTTT
>TRBJ1-5|.|TRBV21-1|few
CASSKVTFGDMGDQPQHF
TGTGCCAGCAGCAAAGTGACCTTTGGGGACATGGGGGATCAGCCCCAGCATTTT
>TRBJ2-3|.|TRBV5-4|.
CASRIGSLSTDTQYF
TGTGCCAGCAGGATAGGGAGCTTAAGCACAGATACGCAGTATTTT
>TRBJ1-3|.|TRBV10-1|.
CASSDRAGNTIYF
TGCGCCAGCAGTGACCGAGCTGGAAACACCATATATTTT
>TRBJ2-1|TRBD2|TRBV6-4|.
CASSAELASSSYNEQFF
TGTGCCAGCAGTGCAGAACTAGCGTCAAGCTCCTACAATGAGCAGTTCTTC
>TRBJ2-7|.|TRBV27|.
CASSPTGAYRRDEQYF
TGTGCCAGCAGTCCAACTGGGGCCTACCGCCGGGACGAGCAGTACTTC
>TRBJ2-7|.|TRBV12-5|.
CASGPTVGPPISYEQYF
TGTGCTAGTGGTCCTACGGTCGGTCCCCCGATAAGCTACGAGCAGTACTTC
>TRBJ2-1|.|TRBV4-1|.
CASAEAYNEQFF
TGCGCCAGCGCTGAGGCCTACAATGAGCAGTTCTTC
>TRBJ2-7|.|TRBV9|.
CASSVGAVGPYEQYF
TGTGCCAGCAGCGTAGGAGCGGTAGGCCCCTACGAGCAGTACTTC